This T cell receptor beta chain comes out of a study of blood T cell repertoires in COVID-19. Under the authors' procedure: The authors estimated nucleated cell counts from reference gene primer amplification. Profiled with immunoSEQ multiplex PCR; TCRdb holds only in-frame clones, not every one. The DNA was the basis for D and trimming; V, J and clone size are from that table. Among about 200,000 clones, approximately 86% were seen once, and the ten largest hold less than 5%. Germline CDR1 LGHNA, CDR2 YNFKEQ. The ends lost 0 bases at V and 4 bases at J; junction bases unmatched: 0. This CDR3 is built from 14 residues. In terms of age and location, participants ranged from about 18 to 90 years and lived in fewer than 30 US areas.

J is TRBJ1-3 and V is TRBV4-2, with 7 positions matching TRBD1. The material sequenced was PBMCs or T cells enriched from blood (not recorded which). The TCR was taken from a middle-aged woman with acute COVID-19. The CDR3 protein is CASSQEDRGNTIYF. In DNA, the CDR3 is TGTGCCAGCAGCCAAGAGGACAGGGGAAACACCATATATTTT.